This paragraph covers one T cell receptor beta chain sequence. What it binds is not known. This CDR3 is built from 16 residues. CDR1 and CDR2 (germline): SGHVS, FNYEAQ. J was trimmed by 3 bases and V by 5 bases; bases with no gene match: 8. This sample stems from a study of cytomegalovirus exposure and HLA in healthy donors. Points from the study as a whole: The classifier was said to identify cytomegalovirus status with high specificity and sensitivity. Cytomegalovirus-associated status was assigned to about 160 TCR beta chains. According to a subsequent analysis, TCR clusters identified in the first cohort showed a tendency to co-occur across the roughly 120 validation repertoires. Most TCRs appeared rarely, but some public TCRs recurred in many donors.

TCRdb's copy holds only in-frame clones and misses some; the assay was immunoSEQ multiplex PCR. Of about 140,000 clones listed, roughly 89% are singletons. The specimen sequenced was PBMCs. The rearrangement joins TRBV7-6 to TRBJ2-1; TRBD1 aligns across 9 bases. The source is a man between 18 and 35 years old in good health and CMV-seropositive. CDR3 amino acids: CASSPTGTGIYNEQFF. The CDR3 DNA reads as TGTGCCAGCAGCCCGACCGGGACAGGGATCTACAATGAGCAGTTCTTC.